This T cell receptor beta chain appears in the sequencing data of a study of memory CD4+ T cells and cytomegalovirus serostatus. Study in general: Of the healthy Belgian adults, 9 or 10 were CMV seropositive and around 22 seronegative. Study-level points and caveats: About two fifths of the roughly 150 known CMV-associated TCRbeta sequences appeared in CD4+ memory.

Repertoires were generated with immunoSEQ multiplex PCR, while TCRdb's copy carries only in-frame clones and drops some. The repertoire has about 60,000 clones, 70% to 85% of them found once; the top ten carry around 0.83%. The sort gate was single viable CD3+CD4+CD8-CD45RO+ cells for memory CD4+ T cells. Notes on this clone: Antigen unknown.

V gave up 0 bases and J gave up 6 bases, with 6 bases separating them. This CDR3 spans 13 amino acids. Germline V gives CDR1 SGDLS, CDR2 YYNGEE. The J gene is TRBJ2-2, the V gene TRBV9, with TRBD2 as a possible D gene (6 bases). Material: memory CD4+ T cells from blood. This receptor was identified in an adult in good health and CMV-seronegative. CDR3 DNA sequence: TGTGCCAGCAGCGTAGGGGGGGCCGGGGAGCTGTTTTTT. Its protein product is CASSVGGAGELFF.